This T cell receptor beta chain was obtained from a study of T cells in Graves' hyperthyroidism and ophthalmopathy. The study excluded patients with uncontrolled infection, other autoimmune disease, pregnancy or lactation. Orbital computed tomography, thyroid ultrasound, serum thyroxine and TRAb, and clinical symptoms together informed the diagnoses. For this clonotype: Its antigen is currently unknown.

V lost 8 bases to trimming and J lost 1 base, with 12 bases between them. This CDR3 spans 12 amino acids. Per the germline V gene, CDR1 is SQVTM and CDR2 is ANQGSEA. RNA transcripts gave rise to amplified TCR beta CDR3 regions. The HTBI primer set was used in a first-round RT-PCR of the TCR CDR3. TCRdb itself ran the multiplex PCR reads through MiXCR, one entry per CDR3 protein. The top ten hold about 7.8% of the sample, which has 530,000 or so distinct CDR3 sequences, roughly 46% seen once. Study-wide points: Most thyroid-expanded clonotypes above 0.001 were also found in blood. In simple terms, a model built on 13 V-J features told ophthalmopathy apart from stable hyperthyroidism.

The chain joins TRBV29-1 to TRBJ2-7; TRBD2 is a possible D gene (6 bases). Source material: peripheral blood or thyroid tissue (not recorded which). The receptor comes from a woman aged 18 to 35 with Graves' hyperthyroidism. The CDR3 spells CSLVEGSYEQYF. The CDR3 nucleotides read TGCAGCTTGGTGGAGGGGTCCTACGAGCAGTACTTC.